This entry lists 18 T cell receptor beta chains sequenced from one sample in a study of cytomegalovirus exposure and HLA in healthy donors. Use of 60 Vbeta and 13 Jbeta primers characterized the PCR. TCRdb's table, derived via immunoSEQ multiplex PCR, lists solely in-frame clones and lacks some. The table records about 160,000 clones, approximately 70% of them present only once. What was sequenced was PBMCs. These receptors were taken from a man aged 35-49 years in good health and CMV-seropositive.

The chain links TRBV9 to TRBJ1-2, with 8 bases lining up with TRBD1. V was clipped by 3 bases and J by 4 bases; unmatched bases: 8. CDR3 size: 15 residues. The germline V gene encodes CDR1 SGDLS and CDR2 YYNGEE. For the CDR3, the DNA is TGTGCCAGCAGCGAGGGGACAGGATCAGCCTATGGCTACACCTTC. This gives the protein CASSEGTGSAYGYTF.

The rearrangement links TRBV6-6 to TRBJ1-2; possible D gene TRBD1, 5 bases. This CDR3 region has 14 residues. The V end lost 6 bases, the J end lost 4 bases, and 15 bases lay between the germline ends. The germline V gene has CDR1 MNHNY and CDR2 SVGAGI (reference sequence). The CDR3 sequence is CASRFPAGPYGYTF. The DNA for the CDR3 is TGTGCCAGCAGATTCCCTGCAGGGCCCTATGGCTACACCTTC.

This rearrangement joins TRBV9 to TRBJ1-3; D unclear. V dropped 4 bases and J dropped 0 bases, with 20 bases sitting between them. Germline assignment: CDR1 SGDLS and CDR2 YYNGEE. There are 18 residues in the CDR3. The CDR3 nucleotides read TGTGCCAGCAGCAACTCAATGGCGGACGGGAGCTCTGGAAACACCATATATTTT. This translates into CASSNSMADGSSGNTIYF.

This sequence joins TRBV20-1 and TRBJ1-2; possible D gene TRBD1, 6 bases. V lost 3 bases and J lost 5, with 7 bases in between. This CDR3 is built from 11 residues. Germline-derived CDR1 and CDR2 are DFQATT and SNEGSKA (reference sequence). The CDR3 region is CSASRGYGYTF. CDR3 nucleotide sequence: TGCAGTGCTAGCAGGGGTTATGGCTACACCTTC.

The chain couples TRBV30 to TRBJ1-2, with D perhaps matching TRBD1 (5 bases). This CDR3 contains 14 residues. Trimming cost V 0 bases and J 0 bases, with 8 bases left between them. The germline CDR1 and CDR2 sequences are GTSNPN and SVGIG (reference sequence). CDR3 amino acids: CAWSVGRANYGYTF. CDR3 coding DNA: TGTGCCTGGAGTGTGGGGCGAGCTAACTATGGCTACACCTTC.

V gene TRBV7-9 combines with J gene TRBJ1-2; 8 bases agree with TRBD1. V shed 5 bases, J shed 6 bases, and the junction held 5 bases outside the gene matches. The CDR3 has 13 amino acids. Germline V lookup: CDR1 SEHNR, CDR2 FQNEAQ (reference sequence). CDR3 in DNA: TGTGCCAGCAGCATGACAGGGGAGGATGGCTACACCTTC. Protein product: CASSMTGEDGYTF.

Details on this clone: One junction end disagrees with the germline gene, perhaps due to a read error. The chain links TRBV7-9 to TRBJ2-7; D uncertain. CDR1 is SEHNR and CDR2 is FQNEAQ in the germline V gene (reference sequence). CDR3 size: 14 residues. CDR3 amino acids: CSSSPRSSSYEQYF. Here the CDR3 DNA reads TGTTCCAGCAGCCCCCGATCGAGTTCCTACGAGCAGTACTTC.

This clone was seen only a few times. This rearrangement joins TRBV7-2 to TRBJ2-5; D perhaps matches TRBD1 (5 bases). The CDR3 covers 16 residues. Deletions cut 0 bases from V and 5 bases from J, with 16 bases between. Germline CDR1 SGHTA, CDR2 FQGNSA. CDR3 amino acids: CASSLAGRVAVETQYF. CDR3 coding DNA: TGTGCCAGCAGCTTAGCTGGCAGGGTGGCGGTGGAGACCCAGTACTTC. Together with reference TRBV7-2 and TRBJ2-5, the CDR3 gives the full variable domain: GAGVSQSPSNKVTEKGKDVELRCDPISGHTALYWYRQSLGQGLEFLIYFQGNSAPDKSGLPSDRFSAERTGGSVSTLTIQRTQQEDSAVYLCASSLAGRVAVETQYFGPGTRLLVL.

The chain uses TRBV27 and TRBJ1-5, with 8 positions matching TRBD1. J lost 6 bases, V lost 7 bases, and 5 bases had no gene match. Germline lookup yields CDR1 MNHEY and CDR2 SMNVEV (reference sequence). This CDR3 contains 13 residues. The CDR3, as DNA: TGTGCCAGCAAGACAGGGGCCGGTCAGCCCCAGCATTTT. Its protein is CASKTGAGQPQHF.

This rearrangement joins TRBV6-1 to TRBJ1-2; D is ambiguous. V gave up 1 base and J gave up 4 bases, with 10 bases separating them. Germline V CDR1 and CDR2: MNHNS, SASEGT. The CDR3 sequence is 14 residues long. The CDR3, as DNA: TGTGCCAGCAGTGAAGGATGGGCAGTCTATGGCTACACCTTC. As protein: CASSEGWAVYGYTF.

This clone is a singleton in its sample. The rearrangement joins TRBV10-3 to TRBJ1-2, with D tentatively TRBD1 (5 bases). V dropped 3 bases and J dropped 5 bases, with 16 bases sitting between them. The length of the CDR3 is 15 residues. Per germline, CDR1 ENHRY and CDR2 SYGVKD. The CDR3 here is CAISDTRGERYGYTF. The CDR3 DNA is TGTGCCATCAGTGATACGCGGGGGGAACGGTATGGCTACACCTTC.

V usage is TRBV7-3 and J usage is TRBJ2-7; TRBD1 agrees at 11 bases. The CDR3 is 15 amino acids. Germline CDR1 SGHTA, CDR2 FQGTGA. V shed 5 bases and J 4 bases; nucleotides not matched to a gene: 7. As DNA, the CDR3 is TGTGCCAGCAGCGCGACCGGGACAGGGGGGTACGAGCAGTACTTC. Its translation: CASSATGTGGYEQYF.

The chain joins TRBV7-3 to TRBJ1-2, with D hard to call. Germline-derived CDR1 and CDR2 are SGHTA and FQGTGA. Trimming took 3 bases from V and 9 from J, leaving 17 bases between them. The CDR3 loop spans 14 amino acids. Here the CDR3 reads CASSFSGQDSSYTF. As DNA, the CDR3 is TGTGCCAGCAGCTTTAGTGGGCAGGATTCAAGCTACACCTTC.

CDR3 sequence: CASSQGARGIGELFF. The CDR3 bases are TGCGCCAGCAGCCAAGGGGCCAGGGGGATCGGGGAGCTGTTTTTT. This rearrangement joins TRBV4-3 to TRBJ2-2; 7 positions agree with TRBD1. V shed 1 base, J shed 7 bases, and the junction held 6 bases outside the gene matches. The CDR3 is 15 residues long. The germline CDR1 and CDR2 sequences are LGHNA and YSLEER.

The chain has TRBV10-3 and TRBJ2-2; possibly TRBD1 for D (5 bases). Between the trimmed V and J ends, which lost 10 bases and 7 bases, there was a span of 16 bases. Per the germline V gene, CDR1 is ENHRY and CDR2 is SYGVKD. The CDR3 has 13 amino acids. CDR3 region: CATGPFQGGELFF. CDR3 DNA: TGTGCCACCGGCCCATTCCAGGGCGGGGAGCTGTTTTTT.

The CDR3 nucleotides read TGTGCCATCAGTGAGTCGAGACAGGGGGGGAACCTACACCGGGAGCTGTTTTTT. Protein: CAISESRQGGNLHRELFF. The rearrangement uses TRBV10-3 and TRBJ2-2; 9 nucleotides align to TRBD1. Germline V CDR1 and CDR2: ENHRY, SYGVKD. The CDR3 is 18 residues long. Trimming at V came to 0 bases and at J to 9 bases, leaving 14 bases not matched to a gene.

The chain couples TRBV11-3 to TRBJ1-1; D is possibly TRBD1 (6 bases). CDR1 and CDR2 from the germline V gene are SGHNT and YENEEA. The length of the CDR3 is 14 residues. Trimming took off 2 bases at V and 6 bases at J, with 13 bases between the two ends. The CDR3 DNA sequence: TGTGCCAGCAGCTTATCAGGGGCAGGGGCTGAAGCTTTCTTT. Translated: CASSLSGAGAEAFF.

This clone was seen only a few times. This chain joins TRBV2 and TRBJ1-1; no clear D. CDR1 SNHLY and CDR2 FYNNEI come from the germline V gene. V lost 0 bases and J lost 5, with 10 bases in between. The length of the CDR3 is 14 residues. CDR3 loop: CASSEAGGNTEAFF. Here the CDR3 DNA reads TGTGCCAGCAGTGAAGCGGGCGGGAATACTGAAGCTTTCTTT.